The entry below describes one TCR beta chain. A second PCR of 7 to 11 cycles used a sample-barcoded 5' primer and a J-beta primer mix. TCRdb analysed the 5' RACE reads with MiXCR anew, one entry per CDR3 protein. The table has about 680,000 distinct CDR3 sequences, roughly 49% seen once. The entry originates in a study of blood T cells in healthy people across ages. Trimming stripped 0 bases from V and 5 bases from J, with 11 bases between. The germline V gene has CDR1 LNHNV and CDR2 YYDKDF (reference sequence). CDR3 size: 14 residues. The TCR comes from a woman between 55 and 75 years old in good health. This chain connects TRBV15 to TRBJ2-7, with D unresolved. Sequenced material: blood. The CDR3 spells CATSRDWDRNEQYF. CDR3 nucleotides: TGTGCCACCAGCAGAGATTGGGATAGAAACGAGCAGTACTTC.